The rows below give T cell receptor beta chains drawn from one sample of a study of T cell repertoires in cytomegalovirus infection. These receptors have no known antigen. MiXCR, applied by TCRdb to the reads, yields one record per CDR3 protein. The sample has roughly 280,000 distinct CDR3 sequences; 22% are singletons. Sequenced here: cultured PBMCs, sampled from culture after CMV antigen stimulation. Every receptor here comes from a human donor in good health (CMV status not recorded). Some clones in this sample may be carry-over from other donors' samples. Each CDR3 is given with its conserved first and last residue. D genes are given only for firm matches. Where a row states a size, it is once, few, many or the class of an expanded clone; other rows omit it.

J,D,V,size,CDR3,DNA
TRBJ2-2,.,TRBV5-4,.,CASSDARVTGELFF,TGTGCCAGCAGCGACGCCAGGGTAACCGGGGAGCTGTTTTTT
TRBJ1-4,.,TRBV12-3/TRBV12-4,.,CASSPGGPNEKLFF,TGTGCCAGCAGTCCCGGAGGTCCTAATGAAAAACTGTTTTTT
TRBJ1-5,TRBD1,TRBV24-1,few,CATSGRGLDQPQHF,TGTGCCACCAGTGGGAGGGGGCTCGATCAGCCCCAGCATTTT
TRBJ2-3,.,TRBV7-2,many,CASSLRPPTDTQYF,TGTGCCAGCAGCTTAAGACCACCCACAGATACGCAGTATTTT
TRBJ1-2,TRBD1,TRBV7-2,many,CASATGSGTAYGYTF,TGTGCCAGCGCTACAGGGAGTGGGACAGCCTATGGCTACACCTTC
TRBJ2-1,.,TRBV6-2/TRBV6-3,few,CASSYGRGLTSNEQFF,TGTGCCAGCAGTTACGGGCGGGGACTTACCTCCAATGAGCAGTTCTTC
TRBJ2-5,TRBD2,TRBV5-5,.,CASSMKPLAGGSETQYF,TGTGCCAGCAGCATGAAGCCCCTAGCGGGAGGAAGTGAGACCCAGTACTTC
TRBJ2-1,TRBD2,TRBV19,.,CASSIQAGGPSEQFF,TGTGCCAGTAGTATCCAAGCGGGAGGGCCGAGTGAGCAGTTCTTC
TRBJ1-1,.,TRBV27,few,CASSPRDKLNTEAFF,TGTGCCAGCAGTCCCCGGGACAAATTGAACACTGAAGCTTTCTTT
TRBJ1-1,.,TRBV7-9,.,CASSPTVVRLTEAFF,TGTGCCAGCAGCCCAACCGTCGTAAGGCTCACTGAAGCTTTCTTT
TRBJ1-2,TRBD1,TRBV3-1,few,CASSQESSLGQYGYTF,TGTGCCAGCAGCCAAGAGTCCTCGTTGGGACAGTATGGCTACACCTTC
TRBJ1-5,TRBD1,TRBV20-1,many,CSARNSGQYSNQPQHF,TGCAGTGCTAGAAACTCGGGACAGTATAGCAATCAGCCCCAGCATTTT
TRBJ2-1,.,TRBV7-8,few,CASRDGTYNEQFF,TGTGCCAGCCGGGACGGAACTTACAATGAGCAGTTCTTC
TRBJ2-5,.,TRBV12-3/TRBV12-4,.,CASSREGTQYF,TGTGCCAGCAGTCGTGAGGGGACCCAGTACTTC
TRBJ1-2,TRBD1,TRBV6-1,.,CASNTDRSGGYTF,TGTGCCAGCAACACGGACAGGTCTGGAGGCTACACCTTC
TRBJ2-5,.,TRBV19,.,CASSIPPQETQYF,TGTGCCAGTAGTATTCCCCCCCAAGAGACCCAGTACTTC
TRBJ2-4,.,TRBV7-2,.,CASSPDSYRDIQYF,TGTGCCAGCAGCCCCGACTCCTACAGGGACATTCAGTACTTC
TRBJ2-1,TRBD2,TRBV7-8,few,CASSLHRRGLAEYNEQFF,TGTGCCAGCAGCTTACATCGACGGGGACTAGCGGAATACAATGAGCAGTTCTTC
TRBJ1-6,.,TRBV20-1,.,CSASDRSYNSPLHF,TGCAGTGCTAGCGACAGGTCCTATAATTCACCCCTCCACTTT
TRBJ2-1,.,TRBV6-2/TRBV6-3,few,CASSSRGAVDEQFF,TGTGCCAGCAGTTCCCGTGGAGCGGTTGATGAGCAGTTCTTC
TRBJ2-3,.,TRBV4-3,.,CASSQGLESGTDTQYF,TGCGCCAGCAGCCAAGGACTAGAAAGTGGGACAGATACGCAGTATTTT
TRBJ2-5,.,TRBV12-3/TRBV12-4,few,CASSRIAIQTQYF,TGTGCCAGCAGTAGGATCGCGATCCAGACCCAGTACTTC
TRBJ1-2,TRBD1,TRBV5-4,.,CASSPTGGSYGYTF,TGTGCCAGCAGCCCGACAGGGGGGAGTTATGGCTACACCTTC
TRBJ2-5,TRBD1,TRBV7-2,many,CASSSRQGTGETQYF,TGTGCCAGCAGCAGCCGACAGGGAACCGGTGAGACCCAGTACTTC
TRBJ2-3,.,TRBV7-2,many,CASSLAVSTDTQYF,TGTGCCAGCAGCTTGGCGGTTAGCACAGATACGCAGTATTTT
TRBJ1-4,TRBD1,TRBV5-5,.,CASRFRDRHNEKLFF,TGTGCCAGCAGATTCCGGGACAGGCATAATGAAAAACTGTTTTTT
TRBJ2-1,.,TRBV6-1,.,CASSVDREQFF,TGTGCCAGCAGTGTCGACAGAGAGCAGTTCTTC
TRBJ2-5,.,TRBV19,few,CASSIPIRGRETQYF,TGTGCCAGTAGTATACCTATTCGGGGGCGGGAGACCCAGTACTTC
TRBJ1-2,.,TRBV5-4,.,CASSLDEYGYTF,TGTGCCAGCAGCTTGGATGAGTATGGCTACACCTTC
TRBJ2-1,.,TRBV11-2,.,CASSLRVAGYNEQFF,TGTGCCAGCAGCTTAAGGGTAGCAGGATACAATGAGCAGTTCTTC
TRBJ2-7,.,TRBV28,.,CASTGTIYEQYF,TGTGCCAGTACCGGGACAATCTACGAGCAGTACTTC
TRBJ1-1,TRBD1,TRBV28,.,CASRGRTGKKAFF,TGTGCCAGCAGGGGCCGGACAGGGAAGAAAGCTTTCTTT
TRBJ1-1,TRBD1,TRBV12-5,many,CASGLVLGQGVNTEAFF,TGTGCTAGTGGTTTGGTACTGGGACAGGGGGTGAACACTGAAGCTTTCTTT
TRBJ1-4,TRBD1,TRBV28,.,CASSERTGRNEKLFF,TGTGCCAGCAGTGAGAGGACAGGACGCAATGAAAAACTGTTTTTT
TRBJ1-5,.,TRBV3-1,few,CASSPSQNQPQHF,TGTGCCAGCAGCCCCTCCCAGAATCAGCCCCAGCATTTT
TRBJ2-1,TRBD1,TRBV2,.,CASKVDRGRFNEQFF,TGTGCCAGCAAGGTTGACAGGGGGCGTTTCAATGAGCAGTTCTTC
TRBJ2-6,.,TRBV20-1,few,CSAVTGSGANVLTF,TGCAGTGCAGTGACGGGCTCTGGGGCCAACGTCCTGACTTTC
TRBJ1-1,.,TRBV5-1,.,CASSLGVGRDLNTEAFF,TGCGCCAGCAGCTTGGGGGTGGGCAGGGACCTGAACACTGAAGCTTTCTTT
TRBJ2-2,TRBD1,TRBV7-2,many,CASSRTGNTGELFF,TGTGCCAGCAGCAGGACAGGGAACACCGGGGAGCTGTTTTTT
TRBJ2-5,.,TRBV7-2,many,CASQDPRGETQYF,TGTGCCAGCCAAGATCCTAGAGGAGAGACCCAGTACTTC
TRBJ2-1,TRBD2,TRBV7-3,many,CASSLLLAGLNEQFF,TGTGCCAGCAGCTTATTACTAGCGGGATTGAATGAGCAGTTCTTC